The 20 T cell receptor beta chains given below trace back to one sample, sequenced in a study of PD-1 blockade in classical Hodgkin lymphoma. Time point meaning: cycle 4 day 1 (C4D1), after 6 weeks of nivolumab. Following autologous stem cell transplantation, relapse occurred in every patient, and exposure to brentuximab vedotin varied. Negative magnetic selection isolated CD4+ T cells from thawed PBMCs. TCRdb keeps only in-frame clones here, not all; method: immunoSEQ multiplex PCR. The data hold fewer than 35,000 clones, with around 87% observed a single time. The material was CD4+ T cells from blood, obtained before the fourth cycle of nivolumab. These receptor sequences come from a human donor with classical Hodgkin lymphoma.

V usage is TRBV6-1 and J usage is TRBJ2-1; 13 bases line up with TRBD2. Germline CDR1 and CDR2: MNHNS and SASEGT. Trimming took 11 bases from V and 14 from J; bases not matched to a gene: 12. This CDR3 is built from 13 residues. CDR3 sequence (DNA): TGTGCCGGACGGACTAGCGGGAGATTATCGGAGTTCTTC. It codes for CAGRTSGRLSEFF.

The chain is built from TRBV20-1 and TRBJ2-3; D is undetermined. Germline V gene sequence: CDR1 DFQATT, CDR2 SNEGSKA (reference sequence). CDR3 size: 11 residues. The V end was cut by 3 bases, the J end by 4 bases, with 5 bases between. CDR3 in amino acids: CSASRSDTQYF. DNA for the CDR3: TGCAGTGCTAGTAGGTCAGATACGCAGTATTTT.

The chain carries TRBV5-4 and TRBJ2-2; D remains ambiguous. There are 15 residues in the CDR3. V gave up 2 bases and J gave up 6 bases, with 14 bases separating them. Germline lookup yields CDR1 SGHNT and CDR2 YYREEE (reference sequence). The CDR3: CASSFVDPGAGELFF. CDR3 sequence (DNA): TGTGCCAGCAGCTTTGTGGACCCTGGGGCCGGGGAGCTGTTTTTT.

The rearrangement links TRBV9 to TRBJ2-3, with D maybe TRBD1 (5 bases). Trimming took off 4 bases at V and 1 base at J, with 7 bases between the two ends. There are 13 residues in the CDR3. Germline values: CDR1 SGDLS, CDR2 YYNGEE. The DNA of the CDR3 is TGTGCCAGCAGCATACAGGGCACAGATACGCAGTATTTT. Protein: CASSIQGTDTQYF.

V and J are TRBV7-8 and TRBJ2-2; 9 bases match TRBD1. The CDR3 is 15 residues long. The germline gives CDR1 SGHVS, CDR2 FQNEAQ. Trimming removed 6 bases from V and 5 bases from J; junction bases left unmatched: 7. The CDR3 here is CASSHRGLQTGELFF. CDR3 bases: TGTGCCAGCAGTCACAGGGGGCTACAAACCGGGGAGCTGTTTTTT.

This clone was seen only once. The chain uses TRBV5-5 and TRBJ2-7, with TRBD1 matching 9 bases. CDR1 is SGHKS, CDR2 YYEKEE, per germline (reference sequence). The CDR3 length is 15 residues. J gave up 0 bases and V 0 bases, and 1 base lay outside the gene matches. The DNA of the CDR3 is TGTGCCAGCAGCTTGGAGGGACAGGGCTCCTACGAGCAGTACTTC. Its protein is CASSLEGQGSYEQYF.

V is TRBV28 and J is TRBJ1-2, with D tentatively TRBD1 (6 bases). Germline CDR1 is MDHEN and CDR2 is SYDVKM. V dropped 4 bases and J dropped 4 bases, with 13 bases sitting between them. This CDR3 region has 14 residues. CDR3 nucleotides: TGTGCCAGCAGTTACCCCGGGACAAGCTATGGCTACACCTTC. As protein: CASSYPGTSYGYTF.

CDR3 sequence reads: CASNELSEQYF. CDR3 nucleotides: TGTGCCAGCAACGAACTGTCCGAGCAGTACTTC. This rearrangement joins TRBV6-1 to TRBJ2-7, with D hard to call. Between the trimmed V and J ends, which lost 7 bases and 6 bases, there was a span of 10 bases. The CDR3 extends over 11 amino acids. The germline V gene encodes CDR1 MNHNS and CDR2 SASEGT.

The chain is built from TRBV5-5 and TRBJ1-1, with a weak D call TRBD1 (5 bases). With 0 bases removed from V and 5 bases from J, the gap between germline ends came to 17 bases. The CDR3 covers 16 residues. The germline V gene has CDR1 SGHKS and CDR2 YYEKEE (reference sequence). For the CDR3, the DNA is TGTGCCAGCAGCTTGGAGACAGTCCGGATAGGGACTGAAGCTTTCTTT. This translates into CASSLETVRIGTEAFF.

This chain uses TRBV5-4 with TRBJ2-5, with 7 positions matching TRBD2. The CDR3 is 14 residues long. Trimming took 4 bases from V and 3 from J; bases not matched to a gene: 6. Germline CDR1 and CDR2: SGHNT and YYREEE (reference sequence). The chain's CDR3 is CASSPPGLKETQYF. The CDR3 nucleotides read TGTGCCAGCAGCCCTCCGGGACTAAAAGAGACCCAGTACTTC.

The CDR3 DNA reads as TGTGCCAGCAGCCCCAGGTACCATGAGCAGTTCTTC. Amino acid sequence: CASSPRYHEQFF. The rearrangement joins TRBV7-9 to TRBJ2-1; D remains unclear. The CDR3 totals 12 residues. Germline V CDR1 and CDR2: SEHNR, FQNEAQ (reference sequence). Deletions cut 5 bases from V and 8 bases from J, with 10 bases between.

V usage is TRBV7-2 and J usage is TRBJ2-7, with 8 bases matching TRBD2. Per germline, CDR1 SGHTA and CDR2 FQGNSA. This CDR3 has 16 residues. V dropped 3 bases and J dropped 3; count of bases not matched to a gene: 10. CDR3 in amino acids: CASSLLTGTRSYEQYF. CDR3 DNA sequence: TGTGCCAGCAGCTTGTTAACCGGGACTAGAAGCTACGAGCAGTACTTC.

The chain links TRBV7-2 to TRBJ1-1; D may be TRBD1 (5 bases). CDR3 length: 14 amino acids. The germline gives CDR1 SGHTA, CDR2 FQGNSA. Trimming shortened V by 1 base and J by 1 base, and 7 bases separated the two germline ends. The CDR3 region is CASSLGGQNTEAFF. Here the CDR3 DNA reads TGTGCCAGCAGCTTAGGGGGCCAGAACACTGAAGCTTTCTTT.

This sequence joins TRBV11-3 and TRBJ2-2; D is uncertain. Trimming pared 1 base from V and 4 bases from J, leaving 7 bases between. The CDR3 consists of 14 residues. Germline V CDR1 and CDR2: SGHNT, YENEEA. CDR3 nucleotide sequence: TGTGCCAGCAGCTTAGGGTTGGGCACCGGGGAGCTGTTTTTT. Translation gives CASSLGLGTGELFF.

This rearrangement joins TRBV2 to TRBJ1-3; D is unclear. The CDR3 spans 14 residues. Germline V gives CDR1 SNHLY, CDR2 FYNNEI. The V end was cut by 1 base, the J end by 0 bases, with 4 bases between. CDR3 nucleotide sequence: TGTGCCAGCAGTGAAGGGAGCTCTGGAAACACCATATATTTT. Encoded protein: CASSEGSSGNTIYF.

The V call is TRBV2, the J call TRBJ1-1; TRBD1 matches at 7 bases. CDR3 size: 17 residues. Germline loops: CDR1 SNHLY, CDR2 FYNNEI. V shed 8 bases and J 1 base; nucleotides not matched to a gene: 16. CDR3 DNA sequence: TGTGCCAGCCTCAAGCGGCCGACAGGGTCTGAGAACACTGAAGCTTTCTTT. Its protein product is CASLKRPTGSENTEAFF.

The chain combines TRBV4-1 with TRBJ1-5; no clear D gene. V shed 5 bases and J shed 6 bases, with 26 bases lying between them. The CDR3 sequence is 18 residues long. CDR1 and CDR2 from the germline V gene are MGHRA and YSYEKL. CDR3 amino acids: CASSELDERISPGQPQHF. The CDR3 DNA reads as TGCGCCAGCAGCGAGTTGGACGAACGGATTAGCCCCGGTCAGCCCCAGCATTTT.

The chain employs TRBV6-5 and TRBJ2-4; 7 bases are shared with TRBD2. This CDR3 is built from 14 residues. Germline V gives CDR1 MNHEY, CDR2 SVGAGI. V was pared by 2 bases and J by 7 bases, with 5 bases of the junction left unmatched. In DNA, the CDR3 is TGTGCCAGCAGTTACGGCGGGGGTGGGAACATTCAGTACTTC. Protein: CASSYGGGGNIQYF.

CDR3: CASSLFGNEQFF. The CDR3 DNA is TGTGCCAGCAGCTTGTTCGGAAATGAGCAGTTCTTC. The chain uses TRBV5-5 and TRBJ2-1; no reliable D call. V was shortened by 1 base and J by 7 bases, with 6 bases between the two germline ends. Germline V gene sequence: CDR1 SGHKS, CDR2 YYEKEE (reference sequence). The CDR3 sequence is 12 residues long.

DNA for the CDR3: TGTGCCAGCCTCCGGGGTCCAAGCTCCTACGAGCAGTACTTC. Translation: CASLRGPSSYEQYF. The chain joins TRBV6-1 to TRBJ2-7, with D possibly TRBD2 on 5 matching bases. Germline CDR1 MNHNS, CDR2 SASEGT. The CDR3 contains 14 residues. V shed 8 bases and J shed 0 bases, with 14 bases lying between them.